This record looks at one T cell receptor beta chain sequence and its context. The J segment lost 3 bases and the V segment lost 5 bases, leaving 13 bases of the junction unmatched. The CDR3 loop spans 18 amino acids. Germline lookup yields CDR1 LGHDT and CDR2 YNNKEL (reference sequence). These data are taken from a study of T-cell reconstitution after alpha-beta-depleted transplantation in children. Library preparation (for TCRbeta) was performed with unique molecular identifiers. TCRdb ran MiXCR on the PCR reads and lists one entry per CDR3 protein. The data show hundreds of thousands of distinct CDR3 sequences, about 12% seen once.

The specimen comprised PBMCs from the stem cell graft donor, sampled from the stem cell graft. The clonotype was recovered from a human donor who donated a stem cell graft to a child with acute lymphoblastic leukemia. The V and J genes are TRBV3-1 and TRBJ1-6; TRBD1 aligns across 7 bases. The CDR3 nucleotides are TGTGCCAGCAGCAAGAGGGGGCATTCGAAATACTATAATTCACCCCTCCACTTT. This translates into CASSKRGHSKYYNSPLHF.